The 4 T cell receptor beta chains listed next were all sequenced from one sample in a study of OX40 agonist ivuxolimab in advanced cancers. The assay was immunoSEQ multiplex PCR, and TCRdb's table has in-frame clones only and misses some. The sample includes roughly 70,000 clones, 80% to 90% seen only once; the top ten take around 4.1%. The material was CD4+ or CD8+ T cells sorted from blood, obtained in a trial of the OX40 agonist ivuxolimab. These TCRs come from an adult with an advanced solid tumor such as melanoma, head and neck, liver or kidney cancer.

The gene calls are TRBV29-1 and TRBJ2-3, with TRBD1 as a possible D gene (5 bases). V lost 1 base and J lost 5, with 7 bases in between. This CDR3 contains 12 residues. Germline CDR1 and CDR2: SQVTM and ANQGSEA. The CDR3 sequence is CSVEGGGDTQYF. The DNA of the CDR3 is TGCAGCGTTGAAGGGGGCGGAGATACGCAGTATTTT.

This chain connects TRBV5-1 to TRBJ2-1; the D gene is possibly TRBD2 (6 bases). Trimming cost V 3 bases and J 4 bases, with 14 bases left between them. This CDR3 has 15 amino acids. Per germline, CDR1 SGHRS and CDR2 YFSETQ. The CDR3 reads CASSSTSRSYNEQFF. CDR3 nucleotide sequence: TGCGCCAGCAGCTCCACTAGCAGGTCGTACAATGAGCAGTTCTTC.

The chain is built from TRBV6-6 and TRBJ1-3; TRBD1 might be the D (5 bases). CDR3 length equals 16 residues. With 2 bases removed from V and 0 bases from J, the gap between germline ends came to 11 bases. The germline CDR1 and CDR2 sequences are MNHNY and SVGAGI (reference sequence). The CDR3 loop reads CASSYGRVSSGNTIYF. The CDR3 DNA follows: TGTGCCAGCAGTTACGGCAGGGTCAGCTCTGGAAACACCATATATTTT.

The V and J genes are TRBV30 and TRBJ2-3; no firm D call. Trimming cost V 3 bases and J 0 bases, with 10 bases left between them. The CDR3 runs 14 residues. The germline V gene has CDR1 GTSNPN and CDR2 SVGIG (reference sequence). The CDR3 sequence is CAWRGRVSTDTQYF. For the CDR3, the DNA is TGTGCCTGGAGAGGACGGGTTAGCACAGATACGCAGTATTTT.